This passage covers 22 T cell receptor beta chains from one sample sequenced in a study of T-cell memory formation after mild COVID-19. TCRdb re-called the 5' RACE reads through MiXCR, storing one row per CDR3 protein. The sample carries fewer than 300,000 distinct CDR3 sequences, about a sixth recorded once. The sequenced material came from PBMCs or a T cell subset sorted from them (not recorded which). The receptors were gathered from a man aged 18 to 29 who had mild COVID-19 (a few samples of this study predate the infection). Cell type and time point are not known.

The chain uses TRBV2 and TRBJ2-1, with TRBD1 as a possible D gene (6 bases). Germline CDR1 and CDR2: SNHLY and FYNNEI. The V gene lost 5 bases and the J gene lost 15 bases, with 20 bases spanning the gap. The CDR3 runs to 13 residues. The CDR3 DNA is TGTGCCAGCAGTAGGGACACGGATGCAGTTGGGTTCTTC. Translation gives CASSRDTDAVGFF. Together with reference TRBV2 and TRBJ2-1, the CDR3 gives the full variable domain: EPEVTQTPSHQVTQMGQEVILRCVPISNHLYFYWYRQILGQKVEFLVSFYNNEISEKSEIFDDQFSVERPDGSNFTLKIRSTKLEDSAMYFCASSRDTDAVGFFGPGTRLTVL.

This chain joins TRBV5-1 and TRBJ1-1; D remains unclear. V was pared by 0 bases and J by 5 bases, with 8 bases between. The CDR3 sequence is 13 residues long. Germline CDR1 SGHRS, CDR2 YFSETQ. The CDR3 loop reads CASSLVPGTEAFF. The CDR3 DNA reads TGCGCCAGCAGCTTGGTACCTGGGACTGAAGCTTTCTTT.

The rearrangement links TRBV6-6 to TRBJ2-5, with 7 bases identical to TRBD2. CDR1 is MNHNY and CDR2 is SVGAGI in the germline V gene (reference sequence). The CDR3 length is 18 residues. V lost 0 bases, J lost 0 bases, and 10 bases stayed unmatched. CDR3 amino acids: CASSYSSGGRSYQETQYF. The CDR3 DNA is TGTGCCAGCAGTTACTCATCGGGGGGTAGGTCATACCAAGAGACCCAGTACTTC.

A remark on this clonotype: A much larger clone differs by one base, so this may be a read error. The chain has TRBV7-8 and TRBJ2-3; D might be TRBD2 (7 bases). The V gene lost 9 bases and the J gene lost 1 base, with 11 bases spanning the gap. The CDR3 runs to 13 residues. CDR1 and CDR2 (germline): SGHVS, FQNEAQ. For the CDR3, the DNA is TGTGCCAGAAACGGGGGGCGCACAGATACGCAGTATTTT. The encoded protein is CARNGGRTDTQYF.

In its sample, this clonotype was seen many times. The chain is built from TRBV7-9 and TRBJ2-7; TRBD1 matches at 8 bases. J was trimmed by 4 bases and V by 5 bases; bases with no gene match: 10. Per germline, CDR1 SEHNR and CDR2 FQNEAQ (reference sequence). CDR3 size: 15 residues. As DNA, the CDR3 is TGTGCCAGCAGCCAAACCGGACAGGGTCGTTACGAGCAGTACTTC. Amino acids: CASSQTGQGRYEQYF.

A few counts support this clonotype. The V call is TRBV20-1, the J call TRBJ2-5, with D possibly TRBD1 on 6 matching bases. The CDR3 is made up of 13 amino acids. The germline V gene encodes CDR1 DFQATT and CDR2 SNEGSKA (reference sequence). Trimming cost V 6 bases and J 1 base, with 12 bases left between them. CDR3 in DNA: TGCAGTGCCCCCGGGACAAGCCAAGAGACCCAGTACTTC. It encodes CSAPGTSQETQYF.

This rearrangement joins TRBV7-2 to TRBJ2-1; D gene unclear. V lost 1 base, J lost 11 bases, and 9 bases lay in between. CDR3 length: 12 amino acids. Germline CDR1 reads SGHTA; CDR2 reads FQGNSA. This CDR3 reads CASSLGVIKQFF. Here the CDR3 DNA reads TGTGCCAGCAGCTTAGGGGTCATTAAGCAGTTCTTC.

The rearrangement joins TRBV6-2 or TRBV6-3 to TRBJ2-5, with D tentatively TRBD1 or TRBD2 (5 bases each). V shed 11 bases and J shed 5 bases, with 12 bases lying between them. The CDR3 totals 11 residues. Germline CDR1 is MNHEY and CDR2 is SVGEGT. This CDR3 is CAAGAVETQYF. The CDR3 nucleotides read TGTGCCGCCGGGGCCGTCGAGACCCAGTACTTC.

In nucleotides, the CDR3 is TGTGCCAGCACGCGGGCAGCGGACTATGGCTACACCTTC. Protein: CASTRAADYGYTF. The chain links TRBV6-1 to TRBJ1-2; D remains ambiguous. V was cut by 7 bases and J by 3 bases, with 12 bases left in between. In germline, CDR1 is MNHNS, CDR2 SASEGT. The CDR3 has 13 amino acids.

This chain joins TRBV7-2 and TRBJ1-2; 9 positions match TRBD1. The CDR3 is 14 residues long. The V segment lost 10 bases and the J segment 4 bases; nucleotides outside the gene matches: 10. Germline V CDR1 and CDR2: SGHTA, FQGNSA. CDR3 sequence (DNA): TGTGCCACTAACCGACAGGGGGGTCCCTATGGCTACACCTTC. Protein: CATNRQGGPYGYTF.

This chain joins TRBV3-1 and TRBJ1-3; the D is unclear. The CDR3 spans 13 residues. CDR1 and CDR2 (germline): LGHDT, YNNKEL (reference sequence). V gave up 6 bases and J gave up 2 bases, with 8 bases separating them. The CDR3 region is CASSRRPGNTIYF. The CDR3 DNA is TGTGCCAGCAGTCGACGCCCTGGAAACACCATATATTTT.

The chain has TRBV9 and TRBJ2-7; TRBD1 matches 8 bases. CDR3 length: 15 residues. The V and J ends lost 0 bases and 1 base, in that order; junction bases with no gene match: 3. Germline V gene data show CDR1 as SGDLS and CDR2 as YYNGEE. CDR3 in DNA: TGTGCCAGCAGCGTAGAGACAGGGGAATCCTACGAGCAGTACTTC. It yields the protein CASSVETGESYEQYF.

This CDR3 is CASKGSYAANTGELFF. CDR3 nucleotides: TGTGCCAGCAAGGGCAGCTACGCCGCGAACACCGGGGAGCTGTTTTTT. V gene TRBV2 combines with J gene TRBJ2-2, with D hard to call. CDR3 length: 16 residues. The V gene lost 7 bases and the J gene lost 0 bases, with 15 bases spanning the gap. CDR1 and CDR2 (germline): SNHLY, FYNNEI.

The rearrangement joins TRBV30 to TRBJ1-1; D not certain. The V gene's germline CDR1 is GTSNPN and CDR2 SVGIG (reference sequence). The CDR3 has 16 residues. V was cut by 2 bases and J by 7 bases, with 23 bases left in between. The CDR3: CAWSHKSSFRYHEAFF. The CDR3 DNA is TGTGCCTGGAGTCACAAGTCCTCGTTTAGATATCATGAAGCTTTCTTT.

The chain combines TRBV9 with TRBJ2-5; 13 positions match TRBD2. This CDR3 is built from 18 residues. Trimming took 0 bases from V and 5 from J; bases not matched to a gene: 10. Germline-derived CDR1 and CDR2 are SGDLS and YYNGEE. The CDR3, as DNA: TGTGCCAGCAGCGTAGGACTAGCGGGAGGACCATTCGTGGAGACCCAGTACTTC. Its protein is CASSVGLAGGPFVETQYF.

The chain is built from TRBV12-3 or TRBV12-4 and TRBJ1-2; 8 nucleotides match TRBD1. V was pared by 5 bases and J by 7 bases, with 6 bases of the junction left unmatched. The CDR3 consists of 13 residues. CDR3 sequence: CASSNRGAFGYTF. The CDR3 bases are TGTGCCAGCAGTAACAGGGGGGCCTTTGGCTACACCTTC.

The genes are TRBV4-1 and TRBJ2-2; D remains ambiguous. The CDR3 totals 15 residues. In germline, CDR1 is MGHRA, CDR2 YSYEKL. V gave up 1 base and J gave up 4 bases, with 10 bases separating them. The chain's CDR3 is CASSQVLGSTGELFF. The DNA for the CDR3 is TGCGCCAGCAGCCAAGTGTTGGGGTCCACCGGGGAGCTGTTTTTT.

CDR3 sequence: CASSEYGTVAYEQYF. CDR3 sequence (DNA): TGTGCCAGCAGTGAATACGGGACAGTTGCCTACGAGCAGTACTTC. V usage is TRBV6-1 and J usage is TRBJ2-7; 7 nucleotides match TRBD1. The V gene end was trimmed by 2 bases and the J gene end by 2 bases; junction bases not matched to a gene: 6. This CDR3 region has 15 residues. Germline V gene lookup returns CDR1 MNHNS and CDR2 SASEGT.

The chain carries TRBV6-2 or TRBV6-3 and TRBJ2-1; D is undetermined. Germline CDR1 is MNHEY and CDR2 is SVGEGT. Trimming took off 2 bases at V and 0 bases at J, with 8 bases between the two ends. The CDR3 runs to 15 residues. The CDR3 region is CASSYTDPSYNEQFF. Here the CDR3 DNA reads TGTGCCAGCAGTTACACCGACCCCTCCTACAATGAGCAGTTCTTC.

The chain links TRBV10-3 to TRBJ2-7; D is undetermined. Per the germline V gene, CDR1 is ENHRY and CDR2 is SYGVKD. CDR3 length equals 14 residues. Trimming shortened V by 2 bases and J by 6 bases, and 14 bases separated the two germline ends. The CDR3 DNA is TGTGCCATCAGTGAGAATGGCAGGCCACTCGAGCAGTACGTC. This encodes CAISENGRPLEQYV.

The J gene is TRBJ2-7, the V gene TRBV30; D gene unclear. Germline V CDR1 and CDR2: GTSNPN, SVGIG (reference sequence). This CDR3 has 12 residues. V lost 1 base to trimming and J lost 6 bases, with 10 bases between them. CDR3 bases: TGTGCCTGGAGTGGGGCCCGGACCGAGCAGTACTTC. Amino acids: CAWSGARTEQYF.

The rearrangement uses TRBV7-3 and TRBJ2-3, with 8 bases that match TRBD2. CDR1 and CDR2 (germline): SGHTA, FQGTGA. The CDR3 loop spans 16 amino acids. Trimming took 5 bases from V and 5 from J; bases not matched to a gene: 12. The CDR3 nucleotides read TGTGCCAGCAGCCTCTACAGCGGGGGTAATTTAGATACGCAGTATTTT. Translating gives CASSLYSGGNLDTQYF.